This T cell receptor beta chain was captured by sequencing in a study of Ad26.COV2.S vaccination and SARS-CoV-2 variants (dated by TCRdb to the early 2020s). Turning to the overall study: Donors in the vaccine arm were drawn from COV1001, a multicentre, randomized, double-blind, placebo-controlled phase I-IIa trial testing Ad26.COV2.S in healthy adults. Ad26.COV2.S was administered intramuscularly at 5 x 10^10 or 1 x 10^11 viral particles, either as a single shot or as two shots given 56 days apart. Sequencing of the TCRbeta repertoire served to evaluate the specificity and breadth of SARS-CoV-2-reactive T cell receptors following Ad26.COV2.S vaccination. A total of 32 samples were included in the TCR-sequenced set, comprising 19 Ad26.COV2.S vaccine recipients, 5 placebo recipients and 8 SARS-CoV-2 convalescent individuals. Trial participants were randomized into five groups of five: low-dose or high-dose Ad26.COV2.S given once or twice, or placebo on both occasions. Throughout the experiments and outcome assessment, investigators stayed blinded to trial group allocation.

Comment on this clone: Its recognized antigen is unknown. Per-base qualities were not stored, and no clone one base away is much larger.

What the treatment or condition label conveys for this sample: around 19 received Ad26.COV2.S at low or high dose, single or two shots; roughly 5 received placebo; per-sample allocation not given. For vaccine and placebo recipients, repertoires were sequenced using samples collected on day 63 after the first injection. In Cohort 1b, about two dozen adults aged 18-55 years were enrolled at a single site in Boston, USA, between 29 July and 7 August 2020. Ad26.COV2.S was a replication-incompetent adenovirus type 26 vector expressing a prefusion-stabilized SARS-CoV-2 spike protein from the original Wuhan strain. Reading the germline V gene (reference sequence) gives CDR1 GTSNPN and CDR2 SVGIG. Clipping removes 6 bases from V and 4 bases from J, with 10 as the unmatched junction base count. The CDR3 contains 14 residues, cysteine and phenylalanine counted. The entry retains the CDR3 DNA only, 42 bases that are in frame from base 1.

The immunoSEQ Assay was used to sequence TCRbeta CDR3 regions. After extraction, genomic DNA underwent amplification by bias-controlled multiplex PCR, followed by high-throughput sequencing. The source study handled its data this way. Collapsing and filtering of sequences were performed to quantify the absolute abundance of each unique TCRbeta CDR3 region. T cell fraction was estimated by normalizing TCRbeta template counts to usable DNA, with usable DNA measured through amplification of reference genes found in all nucleated cells. Repertoire TCRs were annotated as SARS-CoV-2-specific when V gene, CDR3 amino acid sequence and J gene were exactly matched to a known reactive TCR set. MIRA supplied the reference SARS-CoV-2 TCR set, which was filtered for enrichment in COVID-19-positive ImmuneCODE repertoires so that public or cross-reactive TCRs were removed. Based on the MIRA antigens, annotated TCRs were further analysed at the level of specific ORF or position within ORF. Breadth was defined as the number of annotated unique rearrangements divided by the total number of unique productive rearrangements, and depth was defined as the summed frequency of the annotated unique rearrangements. TCR breadth was compared between groups using two-sided Wilcoxon rank-sum tests. In its TCRdb copy, this immuneACCESS table keeps in-frame sequences only and misses some clones. Where compared with another copy, unresolved V genes explain less than half of these, and the others have no known cause. V and J calls and clone size are copied from that table; D and trimming were computed from the DNA. The sample table holds 240,000 or so clones, of which roughly 90% were seen once. The ten most abundant clones make up about 10% of the sample.

Overall study results and their limits: Vaccine and placebo recipients had comparable non-spike TCR breadth, which fits with the vaccine containing only spike. According to the authors, total T cell responses may have been underestimated by the TCR breadth and depth analyses. Comparing responses between vaccine doses or regimens was not something the study was powered to do. After vaccination, substantial breadth of spike-specific CD8+ and CD4+ T cell responses was reported. Compared with placebo recipients, Ad26.COV2.S recipients showed higher spike-specific TCR breadth (P = 0.0014).

The chain links TRBV30 with TRBJ2-3; TRBD2 agrees with 7 junctional bases. This clonotype originated in a person between 18 and 60 years old who received the Ad26.COV2.S COVID-19 vaccine or a placebo. Source: peripheral blood, taken in a trial of Ad26.COV2.S vaccine versus placebo. The CDR3 protein: CACASGRGPDTQYF. The DNA sequence reads TGTGCCTGCGCTTCGGGGAGGGGCCCAGATACGCAGTATTTT.